These 21 T cell receptor beta chains were all obtained from the same sample, sequenced in a study of breast tumors, draining lymph nodes, adjacent tissues. Breast cancer patients provided tissue from their axillary draining lymph nodes. TCRdb reprocessed the multiplex PCR reads via MiXCR and lists one record per CDR3 protein. The sample gives 100,000 or so distinct CDR3 sequences, about 20% of which show up once; 1% to 1.5% is in the top ten. Sequencing input: axillary lymph node tissue. The source is a female donor with breast cancer. Some clones in this sample may be carry-over from other donors' samples.

This clonotype has a count of ten or more. The genes are TRBV9 and TRBJ2-1; D ambiguous. This CDR3 contains 15 residues. V was trimmed by 2 bases and J by 4 bases, leaving 13 bases between them. Germline CDR1 reads SGDLS; CDR2 reads YYNGEE. CDR3 residues: CASSVGSQGYNEQFF. The DNA of the CDR3 is TGTGCCAGCAGCGTGGGCAGTCAAGGGTACAATGAGCAGTTCTTC.

Ten or more counts support this clonotype. The chain links TRBV5-1 to TRBJ1-2; the match to TRBD1 covers 9 bases. J was trimmed by 8 bases and V by 4 bases; bases with no gene match: 9. CDR3 length: 14 amino acids. CDR1 is SGHRS and CDR2 is YFSETQ in the germline V gene. The CDR3 DNA reads as TGCGCCAGCAGCGTCGAACAGGGGGCTCGGGGCTACACCTTC. Amino acid sequence: CASSVEQGARGYTF.

This clonotype was observed at least ten times. The chain employs TRBV9 and TRBJ1-3; D ambiguous. CDR1 and CDR2 from the germline V gene are SGDLS and YYNGEE. V shed 3 bases and J shed 0 bases, with 7 bases lying between them. The length of the CDR3 is 14 residues. CDR3 amino acids: CASSAEASGNTIYF. The CDR3 coding sequence is TGTGCCAGCAGCGCCGAGGCCTCTGGAAACACCATATATTTT.

This clonotype has at least ten counts. The chain is built from TRBV7-9 and TRBJ1-2, with a tentative D call TRBD1 (5 bases). The CDR3 is 13 residues long. The germline gives CDR1 SEHNR, CDR2 FQNEAQ (reference sequence). The V end lost 6 bases, the J end lost 3 bases, and 11 bases lay between the germline ends. In DNA form, the CDR3 reads TGTGCCAGCAGTTTTCCGGGGGACTATGGCTACACCTTC. It specifies CASSFPGDYGYTF.

This clonotype was seen at least ten times. This chain connects TRBV29-1 to TRBJ1-6; D uncertain. V was clipped by 6 bases and J by 0 bases, with 9 bases between them. The CDR3 extends over 14 amino acids. Germline CDR1 SQVTM, CDR2 ANQGSEA. CDR3 sequence: CSVKEDSYNSPLHF. CDR3 DNA sequence: TGCAGCGTCAAGGAGGACTCCTATAATTCACCCCTCCACTTT.

This clonotype has ten or more counts. The V gene is TRBV10-3, the J gene TRBJ1-2; D is uncertain. V was shortened by 11 bases and J by 1 base, with 14 bases between the two germline ends. In germline, CDR1 is ENHRY, CDR2 SYGVKD. The CDR3 is 13 amino acids. The CDR3 loop is CAGGDGHNYGYTF. The CDR3 DNA reads as TGTGCCGGAGGCGACGGTCATAACTATGGCTACACCTTC.

This clonotype was counted ten times or more. This chain uses TRBV6-1 with TRBJ1-2; TRBD1 aligns across 9 bases. J was trimmed by 6 bases and V by 2 bases; bases with no gene match: 4. Germline values: CDR1 MNHNS, CDR2 SASEGT. The CDR3 is made up of 14 amino acids. The CDR3 DNA reads TGTGCCAGCAGTGAACGCACAGGGGGCGATGGCTACACCTTC. Translated: CASSERTGGDGYTF.

Points on this clonotype: One end of the junction varies from germline; a read error may be responsible. The chain couples TRBV4-1 to TRBJ2-3, with D possibly being TRBD2 (6 bases). There are 17 residues in the CDR3. The germline gives CDR1 MGHRA, CDR2 YSYEKL. Here the CDR3 reads CASSQYLGGPMGDTQYF. In nucleotides, the CDR3 is TGCGCTAGCAGCCAATATCTGGGAGGCCCCATGGGAGATACGCAGTATTTT.

This clonotype has a count of ten or more. The gene calls are TRBV5-6 and TRBJ2-5; either TRBD1 or TRBD2 may fit D (5 bases each). Trimming took 4 bases from V and 5 from J, leaving 15 bases between them. There are 14 residues in the CDR3. Germline V gene sequence: CDR1 SGHDT, CDR2 YYEEEE. CDR3 bases: TGTGCCAGCAGCCAGAGGGACGGAAAGGAGACCCAGTACTTC. The encoded protein is CASSQRDGKETQYF.

This clonotype has at least ten counts. The chain is built from TRBV15 and TRBJ2-1, with D perhaps being TRBD1 or TRBD2 (5 bases each). Trimming cost V 3 bases and J 7 bases, with 13 bases left between them. CDR3 size: 14 residues. Germline values: CDR1 LNHNV, CDR2 YYDKDF (reference sequence). The CDR3 nucleotides read TGTGCCACCAGCAGGCTAGTAGGGGAGAATGAGCAGTTCTTC. Its translation: CATSRLVGENEQFF.

This clonotype was seen at least ten times. The chain carries TRBV14 and TRBJ1-6; no clear D. The germline V gene has CDR1 SGHDN and CDR2 FVKESK. The CDR3 spans 12 residues. Trimming removed 3 bases at V and 12 bases at J, with 9 bases between. This chain's CDR3 is CASSQSEGPLHF. The CDR3 bases are TGTGCCAGCAGCCAGTCGGAAGGACCCCTCCACTTT.

This clonotype came up many times. The V and J genes are TRBV5-1 and TRBJ2-1; 10 bases align to TRBD1. Losses at the gene ends were 3 bases for V and 0 bases for J; bases not matched to a gene: 3. Germline V gene lookup returns CDR1 SGHRS and CDR2 YFSETQ. CDR3 size: 16 residues. The CDR3 spells CASSSGTGDSYNEQFF. CDR3 DNA: TGCGCCAGCAGCTCCGGGACAGGGGACTCCTACAATGAGCAGTTCTTC.

The table lists this clonotype with many counts. The CDR3 spells CASSVEGTSGRTDTQYF. The CDR3 bases are TGTGCCAGCAGCGTAGAAGGGACTAGCGGGCGCACAGATACGCAGTATTTT. The chain links TRBV9 to TRBJ2-3, with 12 bases fitting TRBD2. The trim removed 0 bases at V and 1 base at J, leaving 3 bases unmatched. CDR3 size: 17 residues. The germline CDR1 and CDR2 sequences are SGDLS and YYNGEE.

This clonotype was found many times. The CDR3 spells CASSLSGLSSPLHF. The DNA of the CDR3 is TGTGCCAGCAGCTTATCAGGGCTCAGTTCACCCCTCCACTTT. V is TRBV11-2 and J is TRBJ1-6; TRBD1 is a possible D gene (5 bases). CDR3 length: 14 amino acids. CDR1 is SGHAT and CDR2 is FQNNGV in the germline V gene. V lost 2 bases and J 9 bases, leaving 11 bases between the germline ends.

Ten or more counts support this clonotype. This chain connects TRBV19 to TRBJ2-7; D not certain. Germline CDR1 LNHDA, CDR2 SQIVND (reference sequence). This CDR3 is 14 amino acids long. V lost 6 bases, J lost 2 bases, and 14 bases lay in between. The CDR3 loop is CASRPDITAYEQYF. The CDR3 DNA is TGTGCCAGTAGGCCTGACATAACCGCCTACGAGCAGTACTTC.

CDR3 amino acids: CASSFGTGIGDIQYF. CDR3 DNA: TGTGCCAGCAGTTTCGGCACAGGTATAGGTGACATTCAGTACTTC. The rearrangement links TRBV27 to TRBJ2-4; possible D gene TRBD1, 5 bases. Trimming removed 3 bases from V and 8 bases from J, with 17 bases in between. From germline, CDR1 is MNHEY and CDR2 SMNVEV (reference sequence). The CDR3 covers 15 residues.

This clonotype came up many times. This sequence joins TRBV2 and TRBJ1-4; TRBD1 is a possible D gene (6 bases). CDR1 is SNHLY, CDR2 FYNNEI, per germline. With 3 bases removed from V and 6 bases from J, the gap between germline ends came to 20 bases. The CDR3 spans 17 residues. The CDR3 loop reads CASSDRGSGFADEKLFF. As DNA, the CDR3 is TGTGCCAGCAGTGACAGGGGATCCGGTTTCGCGGATGAAAAACTGTTTTTT.

This clonotype was counted many times. The V and J genes are TRBV20-1 and TRBJ2-3; maybe TRBD2 (6 bases). CDR3 size: 15 residues. Trimming removed 1 base at V and 4 bases at J, with 15 bases between. Looked up from germline, CDR1 is DFQATT and CDR2 is SNEGSKA (reference sequence). The CDR3 DNA follows: TGCAGTGCTAGAGGCCTGGAGGGGTTACCAGATACGCAGTATTTT. Translating it yields CSARGLEGLPDTQYF.

This clonotype has at least ten counts. The V call is TRBV5-6, the J call TRBJ2-7; D gene ambiguous. The V gene's germline CDR1 is SGHDT and CDR2 YYEEEE. The CDR3 extends over 13 amino acids. The germline V and J ends were trimmed by 3 bases and 4 bases, with 11 bases remaining between them. The CDR3, as DNA: TGTGCCAGCAGCTCCTCGAATAGTTACGAGCAGTACTTC. It is translated as CASSSSNSYEQYF.

Ten or more counts support this clonotype. V is TRBV11-2 and J is TRBJ2-7; D tentatively fits TRBD1 or TRBD2 (5 bases each). This CDR3 spans 13 amino acids. V was clipped by 3 bases and J by 2 bases, with 8 bases between them. Germline-derived CDR1 and CDR2 are SGHAT and FQNNGV. Here the CDR3 reads CASSFGAAYEQYF. The CDR3 region has the DNA TGTGCCAGCAGCTTCGGGGCAGCCTACGAGCAGTACTTC.

In its sample, this clonotype was seen many times. This chain connects TRBV20-1 to TRBJ2-5; 9 nucleotides agree with TRBD2. Trimming cost V 5 bases and J 2 bases; bases outside gene matches: 6. Germline V gene data show CDR1 as DFQATT and CDR2 as SNEGSKA (reference sequence). The CDR3 extends over 14 amino acids. The CDR3 nucleotides are TGCAGTGCTGAGCAGGCGGGGGGGCAAGAGACCCAGTACTTC. It yields the protein CSAEQAGGQETQYF.